Here is one T cell receptor delta chain with its context. Its antigen is not identified. This entry comes from a study of delta chains in infants with herpesvirus infections. Across the study: Infants in Uganda were tracked from birth through primary CMV infection. Infants infected with CMV after birth were searched for public fetal Vdelta1/Vgamma8 clonotype.

The CDR3 totals 17 residues. Trimming pared 5 bases from V and 3 bases from J, leaving 22 bases between. CDR1 and CDR2 from the germline V gene are TSWWSYY and QGS. PBMC RNA was reverse transcribed using gamma-chain- and delta-chain-specific primers. TCRdb reprocessed the RT-PCR reads through CATT. The data contain about 1,500 delta-chain clones, roughly a third of them singletons. General study points: Public-clonotype frequency seemingly fell with older age at infection. Only the first time point after infection showed the public clonotype.

The chain is built from TRDV1 and TRDJ1; possibly TRDD3 for D (6 bases). The source material was peripheral blood, sampled at time point 1 of longitudinal follow-up. This clonotype was sampled from a human donor who was a Ugandan infant, either HIV-exposed or HIV-unexposed (not recorded which). This CDR3 reads CALGKDPPGTGPDKLIF. CDR3 bases: TGTGCTCTTGGGAAAGACCCGCCCGGTACTGGGCCCGATAAACTCATCTTT.